The entry below describes one T cell receptor (beta chain). Its antigen is currently unknown. With 6 bases clipped from V and 5 bases from J, the junction kept 10 bases outside the gene matches. Germline V lookup: CDR1 MDHEN, CDR2 SYDVKM. The CDR3 contains 14 residues. This record comes from a study of glioma-infiltrating T cells. About the research overall: Target coverage was about 4.5- to 10-fold for roughly one million blood T cells. Findings and caveats of the study: Above-expected tissue-blood divergence occurred in all gliomas, most in low-grade ones. Signature shared blood CDR3 motifs were enriched in low-divergence and depleted in high-divergence patients.

Using RNA template, CDR3s of TCR alpha and beta were amplified with iRepertoire arm-PCR. TCRdb processed the multiplex PCR reads anew with MiXCR; each CDR3 protein has one entry. This sample has a few hundred thousand distinct CDR3 sequences, with approximately 42% found just once. The receptor was derived from a human donor with low-grade glioma or glioblastoma, undergoing nonglioma brain surgery, or in good health (not recorded which). Sequenced: glioma tissue, nonneoplastic brain tissue, or PBMCs (not recorded which). V is TRBV28 and J is TRBJ2-7; 7 bases match TRBD1. The CDR3 spells CASSQTGTEDEQYF. For the CDR3, the DNA is TGTGCCAGCAGCCAAACCGGGACAGAAGACGAGCAGTACTTC.